The 32 T cell receptor beta chains below come from one sample, sequenced in a study of tumor-infiltrating lymphocytes in oesophageal squamous cell carcinoma. TCRdb passed the PCR reads through MiXCR, listing each CDR3 protein once. This sample has about 14,000 distinct CDR3 sequences; about 50% occur once, and the top ten carry roughly half. Sequencing was done on a sample of blood. Source of these receptors: a male donor with esophageal squamous cell carcinoma.

As concerns this clonotype: This could be a read error, since a much larger clone is one nucleotide away. The V gene is TRBV19, the J gene TRBJ2-5; the D gene is possibly TRBD2 (6 bases). The germline V gene has CDR1 LNHDA and CDR2 SQIVND (reference sequence). The CDR3 runs to 13 residues. The CDR3 coding sequence is TGTGCCAGTAGTTTGTCAGCCCGCGGGGAGCTGTATTTT. Translation: CASSLSARGELYF.

This clonotype showed up just a few times. The CDR3 region is CASSSGQIETQYF. CDR3 nucleotides: TGTGCCAGCAGCTCAGGGCAAATAGAGACCCAGTACTTC. The chain carries TRBV7-2 and TRBJ2-5; weak D call: TRBD1 (5 bases). V dropped 4 bases and J dropped 4 bases, with 10 bases sitting between them. CDR3 length: 13 amino acids. From germline, CDR1 is SGHTA and CDR2 FQGNSA.

This clonotype counts as medium-sized (0.01 to 0.1%). The chain carries TRBV11-3 and TRBJ2-1; D possibly corresponds to TRBD1 (5 bases). Trimming shortened V by 5 bases and J by 10 bases, and 18 bases separated the two germline ends. The CDR3 length is 14 residues. Germline CDR1 reads SGHNT; CDR2 reads YENEEA. The CDR3 DNA follows: TGTGCCAGCAGCCCGATGGGGCACCGTGGGGAGCAGTTCTTC. Translation gives CASSPMGHRGEQFF.

This clonotype was seen a handful of times. The gene calls are TRBV7-4 and TRBJ1-2; D call uncertain. Near its end, the DNA agrees better with TRBJ2-7, so the J call may be wrong. This CDR3 has 12 residues. Germline V gene data show CDR1 as SGHVT and CDR2 as SQSDAQ. CDR3 sequence: CASSSLRYEQYF. The CDR3 nucleotides read TGTGCCAGCAGCTCACTGCGGTACGAGCAGTACTTC.

The genes are TRBV7-9 and TRBJ1-6, with no clear D. Per the germline V gene, CDR1 is SEHNR and CDR2 is FQNEAQ (reference sequence). With 3 bases removed from V and 19 bases from J, the gap between germline ends came to 16 bases. The CDR3 runs to 12 residues. In nucleotides, the CDR3 is TGTGCCAGCAGCTTGACCTCCTACGAGCAGCACTTT. Its translation is CASSLTSYEQHF.

Many counts were recorded for this clonotype. This sequence joins TRBV28 and TRBJ1-1, with a tentative D call TRBD1 (6 bases). CDR1 is MDHEN, CDR2 SYDVKM, per germline. The CDR3 length is 14 residues. Trimming took off 2 bases at V and 4 bases at J, with 11 bases between the two ends. The CDR3 nucleotides are TGTGCCAGCAGTTTACAGACAGGTTTCACTGAAGCTTTCTTT. Protein: CASSLQTGFTEAFF.

With respect to this clonotype: Sequence at one end of the junction differs from germline and may be a read error. The genes are TRBV5-3 and TRBJ2-3; possible D gene TRBD2, 5 bases. The J call may be mistaken, given a closer DNA end match to TRBJ2-1. TRBV5-3 is an open reading frame, and its role is uncertain. The CDR3 has 14 residues. In DNA, the CDR3 is TGTGCCAGCAGCTTTATGGGAGAGATTTTCGAGCAGTTCTTC. Amino acids: CASSFMGEIFEQFF.

A remark on this clonotype: This clone may be a read error of a much larger clone one base away. This chain links TRBV7-8 with TRBJ2-2; D remains ambiguous. This CDR3 is built from 12 residues. Germline values: CDR1 SGHVS, CDR2 FQNEAQ. Trimming removed 5 bases from V and 8 bases from J, with 9 bases in between. CDR3 in amino acids: CASSPTMGELFF. CDR3 coding DNA: TGTGCCAGCAGCCCTACGATGGGGGAGCTGTTTTTT.

J is TRBJ2-3 and V is TRBV11-3; tentatively, D is TRBD2 (7 bases). The V and J ends lost 2 bases and 2 bases respectively, with 11 bases between them. The germline V gene encodes CDR1 SGHNT and CDR2 YENEEA. The CDR3 contains 15 residues. CDR3 residues: CASSLRGGDTDTQYF. As DNA, the CDR3 is TGTGCCAGCAGCTTAAGGGGGGGGGACACAGATACGCAGTATTTT. The whole variable domain, remainder taken from reference TRBV11-3 and TRBJ2-3, is EAGVVQSPRYKIIEKKQPVAFWCNPISGHNTLYWYLQNLGQGPELLIRYENEEAVDDSQLPKDRFSAERLKGVDSTLKIQPAELGDSAVYLCASSLRGGDTDTQYFGPGTRLTVL.

The chain combines TRBV7-6 with TRBJ2-1; D is unresolved. The J call is in doubt because the DNA end fits TRBJ2-7 better. CDR1 is SGHVS and CDR2 is FNYEAQ in the germline V gene. CDR3 length: 14 amino acids. CDR3 in DNA: TGTGCCAGCAAAGGCCGAGACTCCTACAATGAGCAGTACTTC. Its translation: CASKGRDSYNEQYF.

The table lists this clonotype with a count of one. V gene TRBV28 combines with J gene TRBJ1-5; D is unclear. Germline lookup yields CDR1 MDHEN and CDR2 SYDVKM. The CDR3 has 12 amino acids. V lost 3 bases, J lost 6 bases, and 6 bases lay in between. DNA for the CDR3: TGTGCCAGCAGTTTTTATGGTCAGCCCCAGCATTTT. Amino acids: CASSFYGQPQHF.

This clonotype was detected only a few times. Being one base from a much bigger clone, this may be a read error. The chain recombines TRBV6-1 with TRBJ2-1, with TRBD2 as a possible D gene (6 bases). Matching the DNA end better, TRBJ2-7 makes the J call doubtful. The germline V gene encodes CDR1 MNHNS and CDR2 SASEGT. This CDR3 comprises 13 residues. The chain's CDR3 is CASSSRGWGEQYF. CDR3 coding DNA: TGTGCCAGCAGCTCGCGGGGCTGGGGTGAGCAGTACTTC.

The chain employs TRBV7-2 and TRBJ1-2, with TRBD1 as a possible D gene (5 bases). With 5 bases removed from V and 4 bases from J, the gap between germline ends came to 14 bases. Germline CDR1 and CDR2: SGHTA and FQGNSA. The CDR3 has 14 amino acids. The CDR3 protein is CASSLGQHSYGYTF. CDR3 nucleotides: TGTGCCAGCAGCCTTGGACAACACAGCTATGGCTACACCTTC. The complete variable domain, with remaining parts taken from reference TRBV7-2 and TRBJ1-2, reads GAGVSQSPSNKVTEKGKDVELRCDPISGHTALYWYRQSLGQGLEFLIYFQGNSAPDKSGLPSDRFSAERTGGSVSTLTIQRTQQEDSAVYLCASSLGQHSYGYTFGSGTRLTVV.

This chain uses TRBV5-3 with TRBJ2-2, with a tentative D call TRBD1 (6 bases). TRBV5-3 is annotated as an ORF whose role is uncertain. There are 15 residues in the CDR3. V was cut by 8 bases and J by 1 base, with 15 bases left in between. This chain's CDR3 is CASSVGTLNTGELFF. CDR3 in DNA: TGTGCCAGCAGCGTCGGGACATTGAACACCGGGGAGCTGTTTTTT.

This rearrangement joins TRBV6-1 to TRBJ2-6, with a possible D match to TRBD2 (7 bases). This CDR3 comprises 15 residues. V shed 7 bases and J shed 4 bases, with 14 bases lying between them. Looked up from germline, CDR1 is MNHNS and CDR2 is SASEGT. The CDR3 protein is CASIEGGAGANVLTF. The CDR3 DNA reads TGTGCCAGCATCGAAGGGGGGGCCGGGGCCAACGTCCTGACTTTC.

The CDR3 loop reads CASSYSSDREGTQYF. CDR3 nucleotides: TGTGCCAGCAGTTACTCGAGTGACAGGGAAGGGACCCAGTACTTC. The chain recombines TRBV6-6 with TRBJ2-3, with TRBD1 matching over 7 bases. TRBJ2-5 explains the end of the DNA better; the J call may be wrong. Germline CDR1 is MNHNY and CDR2 is SVGAGI (reference sequence). The CDR3 runs 15 residues.

This clonotype was picked up many times. The chain has TRBV28 and TRBJ2-7; a weak D match, TRBD2 (5 bases). Trimming stripped 6 bases from V and 7 bases from J, with 16 bases between. Germline V gene data show CDR1 as MDHEN and CDR2 as SYDVKM. The CDR3 contains 13 residues. This CDR3 is CASRGSPSREQYF. CDR3 coding DNA: TGTGCCAGCAGGGGGAGCCCGTCTCGGGAGCAGTACTTC.

Sample share makes this clonotype medium-sized. The CDR3 DNA reads TGTGCCAGCAGCTTAGATGGGCAGTCGAGGGGAGAGACCCAGTACTTC. It encodes CASSLDGQSRGETQYF. The chain carries TRBV11-3 and TRBJ2-5; D possibly matches TRBD1 or TRBD2 (5 bases each). Germline V gene data show CDR1 as SGHNT and CDR2 as YENEEA. V was clipped by 0 bases and J by 4 bases, with 15 bases between them. The CDR3 has 16 amino acids.

The chain uses TRBV4-3 and TRBJ2-3, with TRBD1 identical over 9 bases. V shed 6 bases and J 7 bases; nucleotides not matched to a gene: 8. The germline CDR1 and CDR2 sequences are LGHNA and YSLEER. CDR3 size: 14 residues. CDR3 nucleotides: TGCGCCAGCAGGGCCGGACAGGGGTTGTATACGCAGTATTTT. Amino acid sequence: CASRAGQGLYTQYF.

This rearrangement joins TRBV18 to TRBJ2-1, with D tentatively TRBD2 (5 bases). This CDR3 has 16 residues. CDR1 and CDR2 from the germline V gene are KGHSH and LQKENI. V lost 2 bases to trimming and J lost 5 bases, with 16 bases between them. As DNA, the CDR3 is TGTGCCAGCTCACCAGCGGCCCAGCGGAGCAACAATGAGCAGTTCTTC. Its protein product is CASSPAAQRSNNEQFF. The whole variable domain, remainder taken from reference TRBV18 and TRBJ2-1, is NAGVMQNPRHLVRRRGQEARLRCSPMKGHSHVYWYRQLPEEGLKFMVYLQKENIIDESGMPKERFSAEFPKEGPSILRIQQVVRGDSAAYFCASSPAAQRSNNEQFFGPGTRLTVL.

This chain connects TRBV10-3 to TRBJ1-6; D not certain. CDR1 is ENHRY and CDR2 is SYGVKD in the germline V gene. The CDR3 length is 16 residues. V shed 4 bases and J shed 2 bases, with 12 bases lying between them. As DNA, the CDR3 is TGTGCCATCAGTGGTGAACCAGGTACCTATAATTCACCCCTCCACTTT. It codes for CAISGEPGTYNSPLHF.

The rearrangement uses TRBV27 and TRBJ2-3; 9 bases line up with TRBD2. Unmatched junction bases numbered 4, after V lost 6 bases and J lost 0 bases. Germline assignment: CDR1 MNHEY and CDR2 SMNVEV (reference sequence). The CDR3 has 15 residues. CDR3 sequence reads: CASSRLAASTDTQYF. The CDR3, as DNA: TGTGCCAGCAGCCGACTAGCGGCCAGCACAGATACGCAGTATTTT.

As to this clonotype: With a much larger clone just one base away, this may be a read error. This rearrangement joins TRBV10-2 to TRBJ2-1; maybe TRBD1 (5 bases). Trimming removed 7 bases at V and 13 bases at J, with 26 bases between. This CDR3 comprises 15 residues. CDR1 WSHSY and CDR2 SAAADI come from the germline V gene. The CDR3 sequence is CASKLQGVSGETQFF. Written as DNA, the CDR3 is TGCGCCAGCAAATTGCAAGGGGTTTCTGGAGAGACCCAGTTCTTC.

The CDR3 DNA reads TGTGCCAGCAGCTTAGCGGGGGGGACTAGCGGGGTGACCGGGGAGCTGTACTTC. The encoded protein is CASSLAGGTSGVTGELYF. This rearrangement joins TRBV7-8 to TRBJ2-4; 13 nucleotides match TRBD2. The CDR3 loop spans 18 amino acids. V trimming: 0 bases; J trimming: 15 bases; junction bases outside the gene matches: 17. CDR1 SGHVS and CDR2 FQNEAQ come from the germline V gene.

The chain is built from TRBV7-3 and TRBJ2-1, with TRBD2 matching over 7 bases. CDR1 is SGHTA, CDR2 FQGTGA, per germline. J lost 7 bases, V lost 5 bases, and 11 bases had no gene match. The CDR3 totals 15 residues. The CDR3 sequence: CASSRWAGEGNEQFF. CDR3 DNA: TGTGCCAGCAGCCGGTGGGCGGGAGAGGGAAATGAGCAGTTCTTC.

This clonotype appeared once. The chain joins TRBV15 to TRBJ2-7; 8 bases align to TRBD2. With V trimmed by 5 bases and J by 0 bases, 6 bases remained unmatched. The V gene's germline CDR1 is LNHNV and CDR2 YYDKDF (reference sequence). This CDR3 spans 15 amino acids. The CDR3 DNA reads TGTGCCACCAGCCTCGCCAGCGGGGGCTCCTACGAGCAGTACTTC. This codes for CATSLASGGSYEQYF. Full variable domain (outside the CDR3, taken from reference TRBV15 and TRBJ2-7): DAMVIQNPRYQVTQFGKPVTLSCSQTLNHNVMYWYQQKSSQAPKLLFHYYDKDFNNEADTPDNFQSRRPNTSFCFLDIRSPGLGDTAMYLCATSLASGGSYEQYFGPGTRLTVT.

The J gene is TRBJ2-1, the V gene TRBV19; D possibly matches TRBD1 or TRBD2 (5 bases each). The closer fit of TRBJ2-7 to the DNA end suggests the J call may be wrong. Germline-derived CDR1 and CDR2 are LNHDA and SQIVND (reference sequence). The CDR3 covers 13 residues. In nucleotides, the CDR3 is TGTGCCAGTAGCCCAGGGACCTCCTACGAGCAGTACTTC. Translated: CASSPGTSYEQYF.

A few counts support this clonotype. J is TRBJ2-5 and V is TRBV10-3; the match to TRBD2 covers 15 bases. The end of the DNA fits TRBJ2-1 better, so the J call may be wrong. The CDR3 contains 14 residues. Germline loops: CDR1 ENHRY, CDR2 SYGVKD. This CDR3 is CAIKGLAGGNEQFF. The CDR3 region has the DNA TGTGCCATCAAGGGACTAGCGGGAGGCAATGAGCAGTTCTTC.

For this clonotype: A read error may explain this, as a much larger clone is one base away. This chain connects TRBV5-1 to TRBJ2-7, with unresolved D. Per germline, CDR1 SGHRS and CDR2 YFSETQ. CDR3 length equals 12 residues. The CDR3 loop reads CASSDQLNEPYF. The DNA for the CDR3 is TGCGCCAGCAGCGATCAACTCAATGAGCCGTACTTC. The complete variable domain, with remaining parts taken from reference TRBV5-1 and TRBJ2-7, reads KAGVTQTPRYLIKTRGQQVTLSCSPISGHRSVSWYQQTPGQGLQFLFEYFSETQRNKGNFPGRFSGRQFSNSRSEMNVSTLELGDSALYLCASSDQLNEPYFGPGTRLTVT.

This clonotype is judged medium-sized. The V call is TRBV7-3, the J call TRBJ2-2; D assignment may be TRBD1 or TRBD2 (6 bases each). Germline V CDR1 and CDR2: SGHTA, FQGTGA. The CDR3 contains 16 residues. Trimming cost V 4 bases and J 0 bases, with 12 bases left between them. CDR3 nucleotides: TGTGCCAGCAGCTCGTCCGGGGGCCCGAACACCGGGGAGCTGTTTTTT. Translated: CASSSSGGPNTGELFF.

This chain uses TRBV12-3 or TRBV12-4 with TRBJ2-3; 7 nucleotides match TRBD2. This CDR3 spans 15 amino acids. Trimming at V came to 5 bases and at J to 2 bases, leaving 7 bases not matched to a gene. The CDR3 nucleotides read TGTGCCAGCAGTAATCCGGGACTACTCACAGATACGCAGTATTTT. Translating gives CASSNPGLLTDTQYF.

This rearrangement joins TRBV4-1 to TRBJ1-2; no firm D call. Trimming stripped 0 bases from V and 0 bases from J, with 8 bases between. The germline V gene encodes CDR1 MGHRA and CDR2 YSYEKL. This CDR3 is 15 amino acids long. The CDR3 DNA reads TGCGCCAGCAGCCAAGACAGGAACGCTAACTATGGCTACACCTTC. This gives the protein CASSQDRNANYGYTF.